Presented here are 2 T cell receptor beta chains from one specimen sequenced in a study of blood T cell repertoires in COVID-19. Some clones are missing from TCRdb's copy, which holds only in-frame ones; the method was immunoSEQ multiplex PCR. The table has approximately 170,000 clones, 75% to 90% seen once. The source material was peripheral blood. All receptors derive from a man aged 30-40 years with acute or convalescent COVID-19.

The chain employs TRBV11-2 and TRBJ1-5, with TRBD1 as a possible D gene (6 bases). V lost 5 bases and J 7 bases, leaving 12 bases between the germline ends. This CDR3 contains 13 residues. Germline values: CDR1 SGHAT, CDR2 FQNNGV. CDR3 coding DNA: TGTGCCAGCAGCACATACAGGGACCAGCCCCAGCATTTT. This codes for CASSTYRDQPQHF.

The CDR3 reads CASGRVAGDTGELFF. CDR3 DNA: TGTGCCAGCGGCCGCGTTGCAGGGGACACCGGGGAGCTGTTTTTT. This chain joins TRBV7-2 and TRBJ2-2; D may be TRBD1 (6 bases). This CDR3 region has 15 residues. V lost 8 bases and J 3 bases, leaving 16 bases between the germline ends. Germline CDR1 is SGHTA and CDR2 is FQGNSA.